This T cell receptor beta chain was documented in a study of radiotherapy plus CTLA-4 blockade in lung cancer. Study conclusions and caveats: Researchers report tumor-derived TCR clones expanding in blood after radiotherapy plus ipilimumab. Early shifts in blood T cell clones, with interferon-beta, reportedly predicted response best.

The CDR3 contains 15 residues. Germline V lookup: CDR1 MNHEY, CDR2 SMNVEV (reference sequence). V gave up 2 bases and J gave up 10 bases; unmatched junction bases: 11. Worth noting for this clone: Its matching antigen is unknown.

TCRdb's table, derived via immunoSEQ multiplex PCR, lists solely in-frame clones and lacks some. The sample has about 97,000 clones, about four fifths seen once; the top ten hold around 2.8%. The V gene is TRBV27, the J gene TRBJ2-1; TRBD2 agrees at 7 bases. The sample consisted of peripheral blood, taken from a patient treated with radiotherapy plus ipilimumab. The clonotype originates from a human donor with non-small cell lung cancer who had a partial response to radiotherapy plus ipilimumab. Some clones in this sample may be carry-over from other donors' samples. The CDR3 loop is CASSLKSGGHREQFF. DNA for the CDR3: TGTGCCAGCAGTTTAAAATCGGGAGGCCACCGGGAGCAGTTCTTC.